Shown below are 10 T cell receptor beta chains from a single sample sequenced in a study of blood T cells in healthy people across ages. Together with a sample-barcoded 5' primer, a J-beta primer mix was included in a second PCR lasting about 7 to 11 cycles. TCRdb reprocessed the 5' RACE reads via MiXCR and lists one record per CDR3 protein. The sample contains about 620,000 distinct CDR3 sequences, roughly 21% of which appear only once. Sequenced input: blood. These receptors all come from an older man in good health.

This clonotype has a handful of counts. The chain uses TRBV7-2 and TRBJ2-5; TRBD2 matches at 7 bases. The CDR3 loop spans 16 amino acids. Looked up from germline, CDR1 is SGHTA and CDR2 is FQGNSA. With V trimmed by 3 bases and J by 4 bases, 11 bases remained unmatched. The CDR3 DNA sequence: TGTGCCAGCAGCTTTGGCGGGAGATCGGTAGGAGAGACCCAGTACTTC. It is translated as CASSFGGRSVGETQYF.

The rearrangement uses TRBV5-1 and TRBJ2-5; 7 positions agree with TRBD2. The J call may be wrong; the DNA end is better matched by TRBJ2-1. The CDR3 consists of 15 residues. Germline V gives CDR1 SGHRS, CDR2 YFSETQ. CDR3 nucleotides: TGCGCCAGCAGCTTGGGGGCGGGAGCGCACAATGAGCAGTTCTTC. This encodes CASSLGAGAHNEQFF.

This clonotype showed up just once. The CDR3 reads CASSQNVVGELFF. CDR3 DNA sequence: TGTGCCAGCAGCCAAAACGTTGTCGGGGAGCTGTTTTTT. The rearrangement uses TRBV14 and TRBJ2-2; D is ambiguous. Trimming removed 2 bases at V and 7 bases at J, with 8 bases between. The CDR3 loop spans 13 amino acids. CDR1 is SGHDN and CDR2 is FVKESK in the germline V gene.

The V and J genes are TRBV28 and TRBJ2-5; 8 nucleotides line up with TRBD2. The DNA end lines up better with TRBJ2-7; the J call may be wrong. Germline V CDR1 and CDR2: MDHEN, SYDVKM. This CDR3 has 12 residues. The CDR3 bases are TGTGCCAGCATCAGCGGGAGTTTCGAGCAGTACTTC. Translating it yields CASISGSFEQYF.

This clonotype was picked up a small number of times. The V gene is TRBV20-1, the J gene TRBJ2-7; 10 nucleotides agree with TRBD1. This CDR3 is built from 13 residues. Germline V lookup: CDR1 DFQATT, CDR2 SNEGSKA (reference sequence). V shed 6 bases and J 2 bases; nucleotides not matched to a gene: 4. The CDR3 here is CSAWDRGTYEQYF. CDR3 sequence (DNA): TGCAGTGCCTGGGACAGGGGCACCTACGAGCAGTACTTC.

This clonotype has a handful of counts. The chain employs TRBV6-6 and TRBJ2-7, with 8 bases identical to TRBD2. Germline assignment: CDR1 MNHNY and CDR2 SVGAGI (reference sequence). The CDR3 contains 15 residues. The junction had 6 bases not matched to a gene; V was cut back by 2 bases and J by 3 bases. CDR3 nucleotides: TGTGCCAGCAGTTACGGGGCTAGCGGGTACTACGAGCAGTACTTC. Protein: CASSYGASGYYEQYF.

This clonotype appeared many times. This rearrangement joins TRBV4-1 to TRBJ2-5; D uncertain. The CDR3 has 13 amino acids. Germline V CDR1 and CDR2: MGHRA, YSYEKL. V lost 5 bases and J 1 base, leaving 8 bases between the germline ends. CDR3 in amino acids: CASSKRPQETQYF. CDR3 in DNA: TGCGCCAGCAGCAAGAGGCCCCAAGAGACCCAGTACTTC.

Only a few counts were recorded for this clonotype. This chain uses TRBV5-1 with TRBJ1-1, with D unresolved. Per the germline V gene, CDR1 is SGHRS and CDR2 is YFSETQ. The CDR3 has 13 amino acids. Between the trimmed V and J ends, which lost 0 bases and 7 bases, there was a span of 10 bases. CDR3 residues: CASSLAQEFEAFF. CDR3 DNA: TGCGCCAGCAGCTTGGCCCAGGAGTTTGAAGCTTTCTTT. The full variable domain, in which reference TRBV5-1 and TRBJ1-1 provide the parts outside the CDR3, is KAGVTQTPRYLIKTRGQQVTLSCSPISGHRSVSWYQQTPGQGLQFLFEYFSETQRNKGNFPGRFSGRQFSNSRSEMNVSTLELGDSALYLCASSLAQEFEAFFGQGTRLTVV.

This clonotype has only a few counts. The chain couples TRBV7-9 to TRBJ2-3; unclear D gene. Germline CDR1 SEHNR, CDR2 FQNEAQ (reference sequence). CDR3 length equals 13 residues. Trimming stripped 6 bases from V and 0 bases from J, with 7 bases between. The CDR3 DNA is TGTGCCAGCAGAAGGGAAAGCACAGATACGCAGTATTTT. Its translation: CASRRESTDTQYF.

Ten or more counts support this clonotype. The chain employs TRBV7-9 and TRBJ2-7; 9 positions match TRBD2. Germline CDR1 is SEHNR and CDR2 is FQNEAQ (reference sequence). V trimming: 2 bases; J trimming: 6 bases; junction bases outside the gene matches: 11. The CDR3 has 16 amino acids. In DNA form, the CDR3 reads TGTGCCAGCAGCTTAACCTTAGCGGGAGTCGGGGGCGAGCAGTACTTC. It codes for CASSLTLAGVGGEQYF.